Listed below are T cell receptor beta chains from one sample, sequenced in a study of OX40 agonist ivuxolimab in advanced cancers. Profiling relied on immunoSEQ multiplex PCR, and the TCRdb table lists in-frame clones only, not all of them. The data contain 150,000 to 190,000 clones, 85% to 95% of them seen just once; the ten biggest clones take up around 0.33%. Sample: CD4+ or CD8+ T cells sorted from blood, taken in a trial of the OX40 agonist ivuxolimab. All receptors come from an adult with an advanced solid tumor such as melanoma, head and neck, liver or kidney cancer. The CDR3 runs from the conserved cysteine through the conserved F or W. A D gene is named only where the DNA matches it firmly. Size is omitted from some rows. Given values are once, few, many or a class for expanded clones.

CDR3 DNA,CDR3 protein,V gene,D gene,J gene,clone size
TGTGCCAGCAGCTCCCGGACTTATGGCTACACCTTC,CASSSRTYGYTF,TRBV7-2,-,TRBJ1-2,-
TGTGCCAGCAGCCCCGCAGGGGGCAATTCCTATGGCTACACCTTC,CASSPAGGNSYGYTF,TRBV6-5,TRBD1,TRBJ1-2,-
TGTGCCAGCACCCATCAGATGGAGGTTGGAAACACCATATATTTT,CASTHQMEVGNTIYF,TRBV6-6,-,TRBJ1-3,-
TGTGCCAGCAGTTTATGGGGAGCTAATGAAAAACTGTTTTTT,CASSLWGANEKLFF,TRBV27,-,TRBJ1-4,-
TGTGCCAGCAGTTACTGGGCAGGGCCGGGCAATCAGCCCCAGCATTTT,CASSYWAGPGNQPQHF,TRBV6-6,-,TRBJ1-5,-
TGTGCCAGCTTGACACCCCCTACGAATGAGCAGTTCTTC,CASLTPPTNEQFF,TRBV6-6,-,TRBJ2-1,-
TGTGCCAGCAGCTCGGGACTAGTCGGCACAGATACGCAGTATTTT,CASSSGLVGTDTQYF,TRBV7-9,TRBD2,TRBJ2-3,-
TGTGCCATCAGTGATGGACAATTCCGGACCTTC,CAISDGQFRTF,TRBV10-3,-,TRBJ1-2,-
TGTGCCAGCACCCCTAGCGGGAAGCAAGTTCCAATATCTGGGGCCAACGTCCTGACTTTC,CASTPSGKQVPISGANVLTF,TRBV28,TRBD2,TRBJ2-6,-
TGTGCCAGCAGCTTAGTGAACACCCGGGGACCTCGGGAAGCTTTCTTT,CASSLVNTRGPREAFF,TRBV11-2,-,TRBJ1-1,-
TGTGCCAGCAGCTTAGCCTCCTACAATGAGCAGTTCTTC,CASSLASYNEQFF,TRBV7-2,-,TRBJ2-1,-
TGTGCCAGCAGCCTCCCCGCCCGGACTGCGTCGACCTACGAGCAGTACTTC,CASSLPARTASTYEQYF,TRBV7-8,-,TRBJ2-7,-
TGTGCCAGCAGTTACGGGAGTATGAACACTGAAGCTTTCTTT,CASSYGSMNTEAFF,TRBV6-6,-,TRBJ1-1,-
TGTGCCAGCAACCTCGACAGGGCAATAGAGACCCAGTACTTC,CASNLDRAIETQYF,TRBV2,TRBD1,TRBJ2-5,-
TGTGCCAGCAGCGCCCGACATTTCAATGAGCAGTTCTTC,CASSARHFNEQFF,TRBV7-9,-,TRBJ2-1,-
TGTGCCAGCAGTCCAGGGAGGAATCAGCCCCAGCATTTT,CASSPGRNQPQHF,TRBV6-6,-,TRBJ1-5,-
TGTGCCAGTAGGGATAGGCAGTCGAAACTGTTTTTT,CASRDRQSKLFF,TRBV19,-,TRBJ1-4,-
TGTGCCAGCAGTCTGGGACAGGGAAGGAACGAGCAGTACTTC,CASSLGQGRNEQYF,TRBV27,TRBD1,TRBJ2-7,-
TGTGCCAGCAGCATGTCAGGGGGGGCTATACTGAACACTGAAGCTTTCTTT,CASSMSGGAILNTEAFF,TRBV7-8,TRBD1,TRBJ1-1,-
TGTGCCAGCAGTTCTAGGAACACCGGGGAGCTGTTTTTT,CASSSRNTGELFF,TRBV7-9,-,TRBJ2-2,few
TGTGCCAGCAGTGAAAATGGACAGGGGTCGCAGTATTTT,CASSENGQGSQYF,TRBV2,TRBD1,TRBJ2-3,-
TGTGCCAGCAGTTTCGGGGGTACAATGAACACTGAAGCTTTCTTT,CASSFGGTMNTEAFF,TRBV28,-,TRBJ1-1,-